This TCR beta chain appears in the sequencing data of a study of blood T cell repertoires in COVID-19. Study in general: Sources were T cells, B-cell-depleted T cells, or PBMCs; the material itself was cDNA or gDNA.

Germline CDR1 is SGHAT and CDR2 is FQNNGV. This CDR3 contains 14 residues. V lost 1 base to trimming and J lost 3 bases, with 9 bases between them. TCRdb's copy holds only in-frame clones and misses some; the assay was immunoSEQ multiplex PCR. This sample has about 160,000 clones, with approximately 88% found just once. Sequencing was performed on peripheral blood. V gene TRBV11-2 combines with J gene TRBJ2-5, with D tentatively TRBD2 (5 bases). This sequence originates from a woman in her sixties or seventies who had recovered from COVID-19. The DNA for the CDR3 is TGTGCCAGCAGCTTAGCAGGACTTGAAGAGACCCAGTACTTC. It codes for CASSLAGLEETQYF.